A selection of T cell receptor beta chains follows, all from one sample in a study of T-cell reconstitution after alpha-beta-depleted transplantation in children. One entry per CDR3 protein results from TCRdb running MiXCR on the PCR reads. Here the sample spans 250,000 to 400,000 distinct CDR3 sequences, around 25% being singletons. Specimen: PBMCs, mostly from graft donor cells, collected 180 days after TCRalphabeta/CD19-depleted stem cell transplant. All receptors derive from a male patient between 10 and 17 years old who had a stem cell transplant for acute lymphoblastic leukemia, so the T cells may come from the graft donor. Each CDR3 is given with its conserved first and last residue.

len	v_gene	CDR3aa
16	TRBV29-1	CSAGGLAGAHSYEQYF
14	TRBV5-6	CASSLLLAEDTQYF
13	TRBV2	CASNLLKGQPQHF
15	TRBV20-1	CSATRAGTGAPPQYF
13	TRBV6-1	CATRRDRADEQYF
16	TRBV20-1	CSASGLPRGSFNEQFF
14	TRBV29-1	CSVEGPQIQETQYF
15	TRBV10-3	CAIGGGTSGNNEQFF
14	TRBV5-1	CATSQGYSTDTQYF
15	TRBV7-9	CASSPRGREHYEQYF
16	TRBV5-1	CASSFRSALAYNEQFF
13	TRBV7-9	CASSLLRQYEAFF
12	TRBV12-3/TRBV12-4	CASTRGQDNYSF
15	TRBV5-4	CASSLDRSSYNEQFF
17	TRBV5-1	CASSFGRGPPFSYEQYF
13	TRBV29-1	CSVVRQGRYGYTF
18	TRBV6-8	CASSYSPETRQGNTEAFF
12	TRBV29-1	CSVELAANVLTF
13	TRBV24-1	CATSVSRHNEQFF
16	TRBV15	CATSRDPGRRDQPQHF
16	TRBV12-3/TRBV12-4	CASSFRTSGRRETQYF
16	TRBV5-6	CASSLSRSSGYNEQFF
15	TRBV12-3/TRBV12-4	CASSFRGPPYNEQFF
13	TRBV6-1	CASRGIPGNTIYF
15	TRBV5-1	CASSSTRDGQETQYF
13	TRBV20-1	CSAREPPGLAQYF
14	TRBV20-1	CSAEGTSGADTQYF
13	TRBV20-1	CSLRGTPTYEQYF
16	TRBV7-6	CASSLGSATGNEKLFF
19	TRBV4-1	CASSQDLDDFYTIYYGYTF
14	TRBV4-1	CASSRGGQGKEQYF
16	TRBV11-2	CASSLEGLAGADTQYF
16	TRBV24-1	CATSDPARTDNTEAFF
12	TRBV10-2	CASSGDRYEQYF
15	TRBV5-1	CASSFSRTSSYEQYF
11	TRBV5-1	CASSLVNIQYF
18	TRBV5-5	CASSLVGEDRVRNQPQHF
14	TRBV10-3	CATRSSGDYNEQFF
16	TRBV6-1	CASIPSGGSSYNEQFF
15	TRBV2	CASSETSGSIYEQYF
16	TRBV18	CASSPNDLRMNTEAFF